This TCR beta chain was identified in a study of monozygotic twins with inflammatory bowel disease. Study-level findings and limits: The inverse Simpson measure of TCRbeta diversity was lower in IBD patients than in healthy co-twins.

Template switching added UMIs carrying a 6-nucleotide sample barcode. Following a re-call of the 5' RACE reads, TCRdb has one entry per CDR3 protein and lacks DNA. The sample's table shows around 220,000 distinct CDR3 sequences. Comment on this clonotype: Its antigen is unknown.

The length of the CDR3 is 11 residues. CDR1 is MGHRA, CDR2 YSYEKL, per germline. This TCR derives from a human donor with ulcerative colitis or Crohn's disease, or a healthy co-twin of an affected twin (not recorded which). The chain has TRBV4-1 and TRBJ2-1. Input material: blood. The CDR3 is CASSQGGKVFF.